This T cell receptor (beta chain) was sequenced during a study of graft-versus-host responses after intestinal transplantation. This CDR3 comprises 14 residues. Germline CDR1 MDHEN, CDR2 SYDVKM. V dropped 6 bases and J dropped 6; count of bases not matched to a gene: 7. Only in-frame clones appear in the TCRdb table, and some are missing; sequencing was by immunoSEQ multiplex PCR. The top ten hold around 6% of the sample, which has 13,000 to 15,000 clones, around a third seen once. The sequencing used alloreactive CD4+ T cells from a mixed lymphocyte reaction culture, collected before intestinal transplant. Indicated subset: CFSE-low proliferating T cells sorted from roughly 6-day pre-transplant mixed lymphocyte reaction (GvH or HvG direction). The rearrangement links TRBV28 to TRBJ2-5, with 10 bases identical to TRBD2. The TCR was taken from a human patient who received an intestinal transplant. DNA of the CDR3: TGTGCCAGCAGGCTAGCGGGAGTCATAAAGACCCAGTACTTC. This gives the protein CASRLAGVIKTQYF.